These 30 T cell receptor beta chains came from one sample sequenced in a study of T cells in Graves' hyperthyroidism and ophthalmopathy. The investigators amplified TCR beta CDR3 regions from RNA transcripts. RT-PCR in the first round (using the HTBI primer set) targeted the TCR CDR3. TCRdb re-called the multiplex PCR reads through MiXCR, storing one row per CDR3 protein. The sample consists of hundreds of thousands of distinct CDR3 sequences, approximately 15% of them appearing once. The sample taken for sequencing was blood. The origin of the receptors is a woman in her forties with Graves' ophthalmopathy.

This clonotype was counted only a few times. The junction does not match germline at one end; this may be a read error. The chain joins TRBV6-5 to TRBJ1-5; the D is unclear. Germline V gives CDR1 MNHEY, CDR2 SVGAGI. The CDR3 length is 15 residues. The CDR3 region has the DNA TGTGCCAACAGTTACATCCCAGACCTAAGGGAGCCCCAGCATTTT. It yields the protein CANSYIPDLREPQHF.

The V call is TRBV11-2, the J call TRBJ2-4, with unresolved D. Germline loops: CDR1 SGHAT, CDR2 FQNNGV. V lost 2 bases, J lost 0 bases, and 11 bases lay in between. This CDR3 region has 16 residues. CDR3 amino acids: CASSLSFRLAKNIQYF. The DNA for the CDR3 is TGTGCCAGCAGCTTAAGTTTCCGGCTAGCCAAAAACATTCAGTACTTC. Supplemented by reference TRBV11-2 and TRBJ2-4, the full variable domain reads EAGVAQSPRYKIIEKRQSVAFWCNPISGHATLYWYQQILGQGPKLLIQFQNNGVVDDSQLPKDRFSAERLKGVDSTLKIQPAKLEDSAVYLCASSLSFRLAKNIQYFGAGTRLSVL.

The chain combines TRBV18 with TRBJ2-7; D uncertain. Germline V gene sequence: CDR1 KGHSH, CDR2 LQKENI. The CDR3 covers 13 residues. V dropped 3 bases and J dropped 3 bases, with 9 bases sitting between them. The chain's CDR3 is CASSPQDRYEQYF. CDR3 DNA: TGTGCCAGCTCACCCCAGGATCGCTACGAGCAGTACTTC.

This chain joins TRBV29-1 and TRBJ2-7; TRBD1 agrees at 10 bases. This CDR3 comprises 12 residues. Germline CDR1 reads SQVTM; CDR2 reads ANQGSEA. V shed 6 bases, J shed 6 bases, and the junction held 5 bases outside the gene matches. CDR3: CSVGDRGSEQYF. As DNA, the CDR3 is TGCAGCGTAGGGGACAGGGGCAGCGAGCAGTACTTC.

This clonotype was seen repeatedly, ten times or more. The J gene is TRBJ1-1, the V gene TRBV5-1; D unresolved. Germline CDR1 is SGHRS and CDR2 is YFSETQ. With 3 bases removed from V and 4 bases from J, the gap between germline ends came to 16 bases. This CDR3 is 15 amino acids long. The CDR3 region has the DNA TGCGCCAGCAGCTGGGGTGCGAGTGAATCCACTGAAGCTTTCTTT. Translating it yields CASSWGASESTEAFF.

This clonotype was seen only a few times. The chain couples TRBV18 to TRBJ2-6, with D possibly matching TRBD1 (6 bases). V lost 0 bases, J lost 1 base, and 7 bases lay in between. Germline V gene data show CDR1 as KGHSH and CDR2 as LQKENI. This CDR3 is built from 16 residues. CDR3 in amino acids: CASSPPGASGANVLTF. In DNA, the CDR3 is TGTGCCAGCTCACCACCGGGGGCGTCTGGGGCCAACGTCCTGACTTTC.

This clonotype was seen at least ten times. This chain connects TRBV20-1 to TRBJ1-2, with D possibly matching TRBD1 (6 bases). The germline V gene has CDR1 DFQATT and CDR2 SNEGSKA (reference sequence). The CDR3 totals 13 residues. V lost 6 bases and J lost 2, with 13 bases in between. CDR3 DNA sequence: TGCAGTGCGCAGACAGGAGAGAACTATGGCTACACCTTC. The encoded protein is CSAQTGENYGYTF.

This clonotype was recorded many times. V and J are TRBV19 and TRBJ1-5; TRBD1 might be the D (6 bases). Trimming shortened V by 3 bases and J by 3 bases, and 15 bases separated the two germline ends. The germline V gene encodes CDR1 LNHDA and CDR2 SQIVND (reference sequence). The CDR3 consists of 16 residues. DNA of the CDR3: TGTGCCAGTAGTATTGGGGGCAGGCGGTTCAATCAGCCCCAGCATTTT. It translates to CASSIGGRRFNQPQHF.

Many counts were recorded for this clonotype. V is TRBV29-1 and J is TRBJ2-5; D tentatively reads TRBD1 or TRBD2 (6 bases each). Trimming pared 7 bases from V and 3 bases from J, leaving 18 bases between. This CDR3 spans 14 amino acids. The germline gives CDR1 SQVTM, CDR2 ANQGSEA. CDR3 residues: CSAGGRQAEETQYF. The CDR3 nucleotides read TGCAGCGCCGGGGGAAGACAGGCCGAAGAGACCCAGTACTTC.

This chain joins TRBV20-1 and TRBJ2-7; D tentatively reads TRBD1 or TRBD2 (5 bases each). V was cut by 4 bases and J by 5 bases, with 18 bases left in between. The CDR3 has 14 amino acids. Per germline, CDR1 DFQATT and CDR2 SNEGSKA (reference sequence). CDR3 region: CSAIRGAARNEQYF. The CDR3 DNA follows: TGCAGTGCTATAAGAGGGGCAGCTAGGAACGAGCAGTACTTC.

This clonotype was detected many times. J is TRBJ2-7 and V is TRBV27; 8 bases map to TRBD2. V shed 6 bases, J shed 3 bases, and the junction held 13 bases outside the gene matches. The germline gives CDR1 MNHEY, CDR2 SMNVEV (reference sequence). The CDR3 length is 16 residues. Here the CDR3 reads CASSYTGGQEGYEQYF. The CDR3, as DNA: TGTGCCAGCAGCTATACGGGGGGGCAGGAGGGCTACGAGCAGTACTTC.

This clonotype has at least ten counts. The CDR3 DNA is TGTGCCAGCCATAACAGGGGGCATTCCTACGAGCAGTACTTC. Its protein product is CASHNRGHSYEQYF. The chain joins TRBV28 to TRBJ2-7; TRBD1 agrees at 9 bases. V dropped 8 bases and J dropped 1; count of bases not matched to a gene: 6. The length of the CDR3 is 14 residues. Germline-derived CDR1 and CDR2 are MDHEN and SYDVKM.

The chain combines TRBV19 with TRBJ2-2; D call uncertain. With 2 bases removed from V and 6 bases from J, the gap between germline ends came to 4 bases. The CDR3 is 12 amino acids. Germline V CDR1 and CDR2: LNHDA, SQIVND (reference sequence). DNA for the CDR3: TGTGCCAGTAGTATATTTCCCGGGGAGCTGTTTTTT. Protein product: CASSIFPGELFF.

At least ten counts were recorded for this clonotype. V gene TRBV30 combines with J gene TRBJ1-2; D uncertain. The CDR3 is 13 residues long. Trimming took off 2 bases at V and 7 bases at J, with 14 bases between the two ends. Germline V gene sequence: CDR1 GTSNPN, CDR2 SVGIG (reference sequence). This CDR3 reads CAWSPRRSVGYTF. The DNA for the CDR3 is TGTGCCTGGAGTCCCCGGCGGTCTGTTGGCTACACCTTC.

At least ten counts were recorded for this clonotype. The V gene is TRBV25-1, the J gene TRBJ1-3; 11 positions agree with TRBD1. Germline CDR1 is MGHDK and CDR2 is SYGVNS. The ends lost 3 bases at V and 3 bases at J; junction bases unmatched: 7. The CDR3 is made up of 17 amino acids. CDR3 in DNA: TGTGCCAGCAGTGACCCACCGGGACAGGGGGATGGAAACACCATATATTTT. Its protein product is CASSDPPGQGDGNTIYF.

This clonotype has at least ten counts. This chain uses TRBV2 with TRBJ1-3; 7 nucleotides align to TRBD1. V shed 7 bases and J 0 bases; nucleotides not matched to a gene: 6. Looked up from germline, CDR1 is SNHLY and CDR2 is FYNNEI. The CDR3 is 15 amino acids. The CDR3 sequence: CASKGDSRSGNTIYF. Here the CDR3 DNA reads TGTGCCAGCAAGGGGGACAGCCGCTCTGGAAACACCATATATTTT.

V and J are TRBV12-3 or TRBV12-4 and TRBJ1-3; D remains unclear. V was trimmed by 6 bases and J by 7 bases, leaving 16 bases between them. There are 14 residues in the CDR3. CDR3 nucleotides: TGTGCCAGCAGCCGGGGTAGCAGCGCGAACACCATATATTTT. Translated, it gives CASSRGSSANTIYF.

This clonotype was detected ten times or more. This chain joins TRBV7-6 and TRBJ2-7, with D maybe TRBD1 (6 bases). CDR1 and CDR2 (germline): SGHVS, FNYEAQ. V gave up 5 bases and J gave up 4 bases, with 12 bases separating them. The CDR3 spans 13 residues. CDR3 coding DNA: TGTGCCAGCAGCATGGACAGAGGGTACGAGCAGTACTTC. It yields the protein CASSMDRGYEQYF.

This clonotype appeared many times. V gene TRBV7-2 combines with J gene TRBJ1-1, with 10 nucleotides matching TRBD1. Trimming removed 3 bases from V and 3 bases from J; junction bases left unmatched: 1. There are 14 residues in the CDR3. In germline, CDR1 is SGHTA, CDR2 FQGNSA. The CDR3 loop reads CASSFGTGDTEAFF. The CDR3 DNA is TGTGCCAGCAGCTTCGGGACAGGGGACACTGAAGCTTTCTTT.

This clonotype turned up a few times. This chain uses TRBV27 with TRBJ2-7; TRBD2 might be the D (7 bases). CDR1 MNHEY and CDR2 SMNVEV come from the germline V gene (reference sequence). Trimming cost V 1 base and J 1 base, with 14 bases left between them. The CDR3 totals 16 residues. CDR3 residues: CASSLYGGGSSYEQYF. For the CDR3, the DNA is TGTGCCAGCAGTTTATATGGGGGCGGGAGTTCCTACGAGCAGTACTTC.

This clonotype was picked up many times. The chain joins TRBV25-1 to TRBJ2-5; D perhaps matches TRBD1 (5 bases). V gave up 3 bases and J gave up 1 base, with 15 bases separating them. The CDR3 is 16 residues long. Germline V lookup: CDR1 MGHDK, CDR2 SYGVNS. CDR3 protein: CASSDFRGRLQETQYF. Written as DNA, the CDR3 is TGTGCCAGCAGTGATTTTAGGGGCCGGCTCCAAGAGACCCAGTACTTC.

This clonotype has a count of ten or more. The chain links TRBV28 to TRBJ2-7; 8 nucleotides align to TRBD2. The CDR3 covers 15 residues. Germline trimming cut 5 bases from V and 2 bases from J; bases unmatched to any gene: 8. Germline lookup yields CDR1 MDHEN and CDR2 SYDVKM. The CDR3 DNA is TGTGCCAGCAGTGATACTAGCGGAGCGGCCTACGAGCAGTACTTC. Residues: CASSDTSGAAYEQYF.

Comment on this clonotype: One junction end disagrees with the germline gene, perhaps due to a read error. The J gene is TRBJ2-2, the V gene TRBV19; possibly TRBD1 for D (6 bases). Per the germline V gene, CDR1 is LNHDA and CDR2 is SQIVND (reference sequence). The length of the CDR3 is 13 residues. Here the CDR3 reads CASSRGDTGELLF. CDR3 bases: TGTGCCAGTAGTAGAGGGGACACCGGGGAGCTGCTTTTT.

The chain links TRBV28 to TRBJ2-7; TRBD2 might be the D (5 bases). The CDR3 covers 15 residues. Looked up from germline, CDR1 is MDHEN and CDR2 is SYDVKM. The V gene lost 6 bases and the J gene lost 2 bases, with 17 bases spanning the gap. The CDR3 DNA follows: TGTGCCAGCAGCACCGGCCTCGGAGGTCCCTACGAGCAGTACTTC. This gives the protein CASSTGLGGPYEQYF.

The chain combines TRBV4-1 with TRBJ2-5; 12 bases agree with TRBD2. Germline V lookup: CDR1 MGHRA, CDR2 YSYEKL. The CDR3 loop spans 15 amino acids. The V gene end was trimmed by 6 bases and the J gene end by 2 bases; junction bases not matched to a gene: 4. The CDR3 DNA sequence: TGCGCCAGCAGAGTGACTAGCGGGAGTCAAGAGACCCAGTACTTC. This encodes CASRVTSGSQETQYF.

This clonotype turned up a few times. The J gene is TRBJ2-7, the V gene TRBV5-1, with no clear D. There are 15 residues in the CDR3. Trimming pared 4 bases from V and 2 bases from J, leaving 16 bases between. Germline V gene sequence: CDR1 SGHRS, CDR2 YFSETQ. Written as DNA, the CDR3 is TGCGCCAGCAGCGCCGGCATTGGTACAGCCTACGAGCAGTACTTC. Its translation: CASSAGIGTAYEQYF.

The rearrangement uses TRBV9 and TRBJ2-5; D is perhaps TRBD2 (5 bases). The CDR3 is 15 amino acids. Trimming took off 0 bases at V and 5 bases at J, with 14 bases between the two ends. The germline V gene encodes CDR1 SGDLS and CDR2 YYNGEE. Here the CDR3 DNA reads TGTGCCAGCAGCGTAGCCGGCCGGGGAGCGGAGACCCAGTACTTC. Amino acids: CASSVAGRGAETQYF.

This clonotype was seen a few times. This chain uses TRBV5-1 with TRBJ2-2; no reliable D call. CDR3 length: 14 amino acids. V lost 4 bases to trimming and J lost 6 bases, with 13 bases between them. Germline V gene sequence: CDR1 SGHRS, CDR2 YFSETQ. The CDR3 coding sequence is TGCGCCAGCAGCGTGGACCACCCGGCCGGGGAGCTGTTTTTT. Protein: CASSVDHPAGELFF.

This clonotype was observed many times. The V and J genes are TRBV11-2 and TRBJ2-7; D not certain. Trimming removed 0 bases from V and 0 bases from J, with 9 bases in between. Germline CDR1 is SGHAT and CDR2 is FQNNGV. The CDR3 spans 15 residues. This chain's CDR3 is CASSLEAKGSYEQYF. The CDR3 DNA reads as TGTGCCAGCAGCTTAGAGGCAAAGGGCTCCTACGAGCAGTACTTC. Supplemented by reference TRBV11-2 and TRBJ2-7, the full variable domain reads EAGVAQSPRYKIIEKRQSVAFWCNPISGHATLYWYQQILGQGPKLLIQFQNNGVVDDSQLPKDRFSAERLKGVDSTLKIQPAKLEDSAVYLCASSLEAKGSYEQYFGPGTRLTVT.

CDR3 sequence: CASSIDLRTNSGNTIYF. The CDR3 DNA follows: TGTGCCAGTAGTATAGATCTTAGGACGAACTCTGGAAACACCATATATTTT. The V gene is TRBV19, the J gene TRBJ1-3, with no clear D. Per the germline V gene, CDR1 is LNHDA and CDR2 is SQIVND (reference sequence). The CDR3 extends over 17 amino acids. The germline V and J ends were trimmed by 0 bases and 0 bases, with 12 bases remaining between them.